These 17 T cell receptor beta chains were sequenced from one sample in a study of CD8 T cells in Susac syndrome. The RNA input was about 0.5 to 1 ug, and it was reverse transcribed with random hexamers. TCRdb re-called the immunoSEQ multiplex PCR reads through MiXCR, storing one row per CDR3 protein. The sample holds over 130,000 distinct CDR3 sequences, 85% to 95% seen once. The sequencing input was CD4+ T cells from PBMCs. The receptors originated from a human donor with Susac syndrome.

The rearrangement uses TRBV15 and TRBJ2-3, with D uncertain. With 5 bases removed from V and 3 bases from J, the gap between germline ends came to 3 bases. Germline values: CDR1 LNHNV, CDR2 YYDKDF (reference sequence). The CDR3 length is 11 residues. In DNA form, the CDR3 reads TGTGCCACCAGCGGGACAGATACGCAGTATTTT. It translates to CATSGTDTQYF.

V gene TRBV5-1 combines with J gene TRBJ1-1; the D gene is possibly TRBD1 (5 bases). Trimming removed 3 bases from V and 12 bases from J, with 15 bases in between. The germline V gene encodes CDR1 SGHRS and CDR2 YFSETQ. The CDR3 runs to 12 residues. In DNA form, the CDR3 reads TGCGCCAGCAGCTACCAGGGTCTAGAAACTTTCTTT. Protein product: CASSYQGLETFF.

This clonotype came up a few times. The CDR3: CASSLSSGQETQYF. In nucleotides, the CDR3 is TGCGCCAGCAGCTTGTCTAGCGGCCAAGAGACCCAGTACTTC. V usage is TRBV5-1 and J usage is TRBJ2-5, with 7 positions matching TRBD2. Germline assignment: CDR1 SGHRS and CDR2 YFSETQ. CDR3 length: 14 residues. Unmatched junction bases numbered 1, after V lost 1 base and J lost 1 base.

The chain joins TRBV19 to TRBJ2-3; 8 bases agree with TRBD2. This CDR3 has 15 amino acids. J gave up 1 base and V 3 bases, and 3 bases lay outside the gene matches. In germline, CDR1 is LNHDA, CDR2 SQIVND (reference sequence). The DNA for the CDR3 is TGTGCCAGTAGTATTCGGCGGGGGGGCACAGATACGCAGTATTTT. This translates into CASSIRRGGTDTQYF.

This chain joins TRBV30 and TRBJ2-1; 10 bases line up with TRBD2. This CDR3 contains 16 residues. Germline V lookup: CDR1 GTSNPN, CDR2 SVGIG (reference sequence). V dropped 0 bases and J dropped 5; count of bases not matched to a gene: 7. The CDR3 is CAWSVGGTSAHNEQFF. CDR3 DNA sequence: TGTGCCTGGAGTGTCGGTGGGACTAGCGCTCACAATGAGCAGTTCTTC.

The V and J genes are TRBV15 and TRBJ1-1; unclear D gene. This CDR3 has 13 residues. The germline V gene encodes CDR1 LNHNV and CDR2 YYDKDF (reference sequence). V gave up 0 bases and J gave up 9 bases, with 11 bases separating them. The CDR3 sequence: CATSRDGSAKAFF. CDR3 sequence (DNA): TGTGCCACCAGCAGAGATGGGTCGGCGAAAGCTTTCTTT.

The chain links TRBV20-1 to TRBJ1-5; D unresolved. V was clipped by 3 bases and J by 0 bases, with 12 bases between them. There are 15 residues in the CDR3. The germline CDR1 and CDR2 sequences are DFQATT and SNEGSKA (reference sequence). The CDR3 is CSASDTRYSNQPQHF. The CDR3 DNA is TGCAGTGCTAGTGACACCCGATATAGCAATCAGCCCCAGCATTTT.

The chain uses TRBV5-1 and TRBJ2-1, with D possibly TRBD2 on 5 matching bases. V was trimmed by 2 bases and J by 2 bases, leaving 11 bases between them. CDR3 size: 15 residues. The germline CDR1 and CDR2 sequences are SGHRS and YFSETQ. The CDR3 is CASSLAAGPYNEQFF. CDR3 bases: TGCGCCAGCAGCTTAGCGGCGGGTCCCTACAATGAGCAGTTCTTC.

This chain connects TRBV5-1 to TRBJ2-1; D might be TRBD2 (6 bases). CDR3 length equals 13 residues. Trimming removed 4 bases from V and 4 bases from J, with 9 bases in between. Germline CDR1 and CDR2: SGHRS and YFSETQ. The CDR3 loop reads CASSPGTYNEQFF. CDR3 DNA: TGCGCCAGCAGCCCCGGGACTTACAATGAGCAGTTCTTC.

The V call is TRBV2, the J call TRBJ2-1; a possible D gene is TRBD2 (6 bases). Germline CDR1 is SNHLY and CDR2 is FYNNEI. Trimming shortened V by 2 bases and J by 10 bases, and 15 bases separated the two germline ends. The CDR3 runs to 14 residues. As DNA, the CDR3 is TGTGCCAGCAGTGAACTACCAAGCCGGGGGGAGCAGTTCTTC. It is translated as CASSELPSRGEQFF.

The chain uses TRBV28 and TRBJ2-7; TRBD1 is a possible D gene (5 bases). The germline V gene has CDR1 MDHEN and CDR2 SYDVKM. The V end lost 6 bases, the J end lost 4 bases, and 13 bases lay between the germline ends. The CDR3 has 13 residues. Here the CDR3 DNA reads TGTGCCAGCAGCGTTAGGACATCTTACGAGCAGTACTTC. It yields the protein CASSVRTSYEQYF.

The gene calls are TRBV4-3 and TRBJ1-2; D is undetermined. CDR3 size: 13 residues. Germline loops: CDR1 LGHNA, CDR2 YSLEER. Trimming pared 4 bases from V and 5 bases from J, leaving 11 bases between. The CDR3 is CASSPDGDYGYTF. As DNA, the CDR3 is TGCGCCAGCAGCCCGGACGGAGATTATGGCTACACCTTC.

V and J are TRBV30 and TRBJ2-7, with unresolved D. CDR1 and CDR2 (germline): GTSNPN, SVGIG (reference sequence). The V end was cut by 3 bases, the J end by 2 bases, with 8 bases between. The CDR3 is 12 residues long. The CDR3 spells CAWRGGAYEQYF. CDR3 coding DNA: TGTGCCTGGAGGGGTGGTGCCTACGAGCAGTACTTC.

The CDR3 DNA reads TGTGCCTCCCGGGACCCAGGTAGAAACATTCAGTACTTC. It translates to CASRDPGRNIQYF. The rearrangement uses TRBV30 and TRBJ2-4; either TRBD1 or TRBD2 may supply D (5 bases each). Germline V gene sequence: CDR1 GTSNPN, CDR2 SVGIG (reference sequence). V was shortened by 7 bases and J by 6 bases, with 16 bases between the two germline ends. The CDR3 has 13 amino acids.

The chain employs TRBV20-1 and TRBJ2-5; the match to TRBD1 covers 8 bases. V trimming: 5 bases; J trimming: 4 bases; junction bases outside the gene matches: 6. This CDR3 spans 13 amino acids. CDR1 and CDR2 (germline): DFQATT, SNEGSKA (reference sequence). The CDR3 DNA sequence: TGCAGTGCTGGACAGGGTAACAGAGAGACCCAGTACTTC. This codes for CSAGQGNRETQYF.

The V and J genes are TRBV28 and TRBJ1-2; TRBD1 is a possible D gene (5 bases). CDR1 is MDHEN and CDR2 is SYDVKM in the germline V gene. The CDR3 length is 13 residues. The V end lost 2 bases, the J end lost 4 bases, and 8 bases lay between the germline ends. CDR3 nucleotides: TGTGCCAGCAGTTTACCAGGGTCCTATGGCTACACCTTC. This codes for CASSLPGSYGYTF.

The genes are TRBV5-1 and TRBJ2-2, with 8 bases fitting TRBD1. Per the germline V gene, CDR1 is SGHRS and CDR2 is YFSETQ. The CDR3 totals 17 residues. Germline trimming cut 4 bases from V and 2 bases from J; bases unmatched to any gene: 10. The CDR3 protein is CASSLRAGTGNTGELFF. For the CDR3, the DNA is TGCGCCAGCAGCCTGAGGGCCGGGACAGGCAACACCGGGGAGCTGTTTTTT.